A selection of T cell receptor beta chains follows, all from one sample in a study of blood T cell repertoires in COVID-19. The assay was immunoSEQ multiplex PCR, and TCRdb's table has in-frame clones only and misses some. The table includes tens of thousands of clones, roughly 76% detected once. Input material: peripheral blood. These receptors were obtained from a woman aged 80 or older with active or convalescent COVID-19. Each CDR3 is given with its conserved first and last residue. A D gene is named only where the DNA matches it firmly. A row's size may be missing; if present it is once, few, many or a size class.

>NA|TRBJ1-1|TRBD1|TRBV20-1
TGCAGTGCTAGTCCCAACAGGGGGCGCACTGAAGCTTTCTTT
CSASPNRGRTEAFF
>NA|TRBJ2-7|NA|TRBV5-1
TGCGCCAGCAGCAGGGAAACGGGGGAGCAGTACTTC
CASSRETGEQYF
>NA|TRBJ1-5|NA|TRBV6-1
TGTGCCAGCAGTGCTGCAGGGGCCTTTAGCAATCAGCCCCAGCATTTT
CASSAAGAFSNQPQHF
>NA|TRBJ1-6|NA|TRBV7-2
TGTGCCAGCAGCCCCAGACCCCCGGGAGGCAATTCACCCCTCCACTTT
CASSPRPPGGNSPLHF
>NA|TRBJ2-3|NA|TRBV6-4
TGTGCCAGCCGGAGGGACTTTATGAGCACAGATACGCAGTATTTT
CASRRDFMSTDTQYF
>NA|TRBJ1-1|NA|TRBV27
TGTGCCAGCAGTTCTTTGGACAGCCCAGAAGTGATCTTT
CASSSLDSPEVIF
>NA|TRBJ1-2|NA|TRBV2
TGTGCCAGCAGGCCCAACAGGGATCGGGGCTACACCTTC
CASRPNRDRGYTF
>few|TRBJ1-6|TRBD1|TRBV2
TGTGCCAGTCAAGGAGGACAGGGGGATAATTCACCCCTCCACTTT
CASQGGQGDNSPLHF
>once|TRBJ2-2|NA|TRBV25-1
TGTGCCAGCAGTCATTCTAGTATTAATCCCGGGGAGCTGTTTTTT
CASSHSSINPGELFF
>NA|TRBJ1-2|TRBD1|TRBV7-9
TGTGCCAGCAGCCCAACTTCGGGACAGGGGACTTCCTATGGCTACACCTTC
CASSPTSGQGTSYGYTF
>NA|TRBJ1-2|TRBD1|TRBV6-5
TGTGCCAGCAGTCCCGGACAGGGTGGTCTACCATACTTC
CASSPGQGGLPYF
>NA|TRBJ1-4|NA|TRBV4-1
TGCGCCAGCAGAGGGGGTGCAGGGGCGGGGGGTGAAAAACTGTTTTTT
CASRGGAGAGGEKLFF
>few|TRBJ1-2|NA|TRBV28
TGTGCCAGCAGTCCCCCCTCCGGGGGGAGGGGTGGCTACACCTTC
CASSPPSGGRGGYTF
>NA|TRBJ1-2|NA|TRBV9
TGTGCCAGCAGCCTCGGGGGGGACTATGGCTACACCTTC
CASSLGGDYGYTF
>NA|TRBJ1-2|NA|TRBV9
TGTGCCAGCAGCTCAGAGGGAGGGAAGGCCTATGGCTACACCTTC
CASSSEGGKAYGYTF
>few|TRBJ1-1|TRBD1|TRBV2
TGTGCCAGCAGTGGTGACAGGGTCACTGAAGCTTTCTTT
CASSGDRVTEAFF
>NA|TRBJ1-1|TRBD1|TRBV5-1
TGCGCCAGCAGCCCGGGACAGGGCAACACTGAAGCTTTCTTT
CASSPGQGNTEAFF
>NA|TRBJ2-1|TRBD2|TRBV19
TGTGCCACTAGGGCTAGCGGGGGCTTTCTATACAATGAGCAGTTCTTC
CATRASGGFLYNEQFF
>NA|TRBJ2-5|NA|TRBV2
TGTGCCAGCAATGGGGGCCGCCAAGAGACCCAGTACTTC
CASNGGRQETQYF
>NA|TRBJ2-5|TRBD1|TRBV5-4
TGTGCCAGCAGCTCGGACAGGGAAGAGACCCAGTACTTC
CASSSDREETQYF
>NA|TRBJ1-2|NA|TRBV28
TGTGCCAGCAGGGGGAGATATGGCTACACCTTC
CASRGRYGYTF
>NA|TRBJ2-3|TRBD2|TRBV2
TGTGCCAGCAGTCGGACTAGCGGGGGGCCGTATAGCACAGATACGCAGTATTTT
CASSRTSGGPYSTDTQYF
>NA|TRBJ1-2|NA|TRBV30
TGTGCCTGCCCTCAGGGTTTCTATGGCTACACCTTC
CACPQGFYGYTF
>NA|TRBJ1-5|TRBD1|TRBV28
TGTGCCAGCAGTTCAGGGGGCAGCCTCAATCAGCCCCAGCATTTT
CASSSGGSLNQPQHF
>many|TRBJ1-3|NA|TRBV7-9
TGTGCCAGCAGCTCCGGACAGCCCTCTGGAAACACCATATATTTT
CASSSGQPSGNTIYF
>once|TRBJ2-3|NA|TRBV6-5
TGTGCCAGCGGCGGGGTGGTGGATACGCAGTATTTT
CASGGVVDTQYF
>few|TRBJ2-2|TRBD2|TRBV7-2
TGTGCCAGCAGCCTAGCGGGGGGGAAGACCGGGGAGCTGTTTTTT
CASSLAGGKTGELFF
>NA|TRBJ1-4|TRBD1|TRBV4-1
TGCGCCAGCAGTCCCCGACAGGGGACTAATGAAAAACTGTTTTTT
CASSPRQGTNEKLFF
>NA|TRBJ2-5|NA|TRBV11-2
TGTGCCAGCAGCTTAGCGGGGGAGACCCAGTACTTC
CASSLAGETQYF
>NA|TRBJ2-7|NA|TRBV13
TGTGCCAGCAGCTTGACAGGGCGGGGAACCTACGAGCAGTACTTC
CASSLTGRGTYEQYF
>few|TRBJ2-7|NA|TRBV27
TGTGCCAGCAAGGAACGGGGATCCACCTACGAGCAGTACTTC
CASKERGSTYEQYF
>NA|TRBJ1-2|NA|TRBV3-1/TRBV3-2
TGTGCCAGCAGCCACAGAGAGGGTTCCGGGGGCTACACCTTC
CASSHREGSGGYTF
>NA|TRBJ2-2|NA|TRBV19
TGTGCCAGTAACCCGGACTCTGACACCGGGGAGCTGTTTTTT
CASNPDSDTGELFF
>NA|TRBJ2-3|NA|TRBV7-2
TGTGCCAGCAGCTTAGACCCAGGGTTATGGGATACGCAGTATTTT
CASSLDPGLWDTQYF
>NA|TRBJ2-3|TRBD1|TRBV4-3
TGCGCCAGCAGCCGGGACAGGAGCACAGATACGCAGTATTTT
CASSRDRSTDTQYF
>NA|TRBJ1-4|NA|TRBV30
TGTGCCTGGAGTGTACAGGGAAATGAAAAACTGTTTTTT
CAWSVQGNEKLFF
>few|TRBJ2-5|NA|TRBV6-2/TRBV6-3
TGTGCCAGCAGTTACTCCGGGTCGCCGGGGGCCCAGTACTTC
CASSYSGSPGAQYF
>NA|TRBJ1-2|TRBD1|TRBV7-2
TGTGCCAGCAGCCGGCTTAGACAGGGATATGGCTACACCTTC
CASSRLRQGYGYTF